A selection of T cell receptor beta chains follows, all from one sample in a study of cytomegalovirus exposure and HLA in healthy donors. Produced via immunoSEQ multiplex PCR; TCRdb's table is partial and in-frame only. Altogether fewer than 200,000 clones are present, about 90% being singletons, with the ten largest covering 4% to 4.5%. Sequenced: PBMCs. These receptor sequences come from a young man in good health and CMV-seropositive. Each CDR3 is given with its conserved first and last residue. A D gene is named only where the DNA matches it firmly. Rows give clone size only sometimes, using once, few, many, or a class for an expanded clone.

v_call: TRBV2; j_call: TRBJ2-1; clone_size: -; d_call: -; cdr3_aa: CAGLVNRYNEQFF; cdr3_nt: TGTGCCGGACTGGTAAACAGATACAATGAGCAGTTCTTC
v_call: TRBV27; j_call: TRBJ1-3; clone_size: -; d_call: -; cdr3_aa: CASSPTHYGNTIYF; cdr3_nt: TGTGCCAGCAGTCCCACCCACTACGGAAACACCATATATTTT
v_call: TRBV5-4; j_call: TRBJ2-5; clone_size: once; d_call: TRBD1; cdr3_aa: CASSSQNRGETQYF; cdr3_nt: TGTGCCAGCAGCTCTCAAAACAGGGGGGAGACCCAGTACTTC
v_call: TRBV7-8; j_call: TRBJ2-1; clone_size: -; d_call: TRBD1; cdr3_aa: CASSTLTGGPYNEQFF; cdr3_nt: TGTGCCAGCAGCACGTTGACAGGGGGGCCCTACAATGAGCAGTTCTTC
v_call: TRBV5-4; j_call: TRBJ2-3; clone_size: -; d_call: TRBD1; cdr3_aa: CASSLSVTGGTDTQYF; cdr3_nt: TGTGCCAGCAGCTTGTCGGTAACAGGGGGCACAGATACGCAGTATTTT
v_call: TRBV6-4; j_call: TRBJ1-2; clone_size: once; d_call: -; cdr3_aa: CASSETGSYGYTF; cdr3_nt: TGTGCCAGCAGTGAGACGGGGAGCTATGGCTACACCTTC
v_call: TRBV5-4; j_call: TRBJ2-1; clone_size: -; d_call: TRBD2; cdr3_aa: CASSLAGTSGSSYNEQFF; cdr3_nt: TGTGCCAGCAGCTTGGCGGGGACTAGCGGGAGCTCCTACAATGAGCAGTTCTTC
v_call: TRBV13; j_call: TRBJ2-7; clone_size: -; d_call: TRBD2; cdr3_aa: CASSLRPGRPYEQYF; cdr3_nt: TGTGCCAGCAGCTTAAGGCCCGGGAGGCCCTACGAGCAGTACTTC
v_call: TRBV11-2; j_call: TRBJ1-2; clone_size: -; d_call: -; cdr3_aa: CASSSTSDSLYGYTF; cdr3_nt: TGTGCCAGCAGCTCTACATCTGACAGCTTGTATGGCTACACCTTC
v_call: TRBV5-8; j_call: TRBJ2-7; clone_size: -; d_call: -; cdr3_aa: CASSFFLGQLSYEQYF; cdr3_nt: TGTGCCAGCAGCTTTTTCCTCGGACAGTTGTCCTACGAGCAGTACTTC
v_call: TRBV27; j_call: TRBJ1-4; clone_size: once; d_call: -; cdr3_aa: CASSDRPGTGVQEKLFF; cdr3_nt: TGTGCCAGCAGTGACAGGCCAGGGACGGGCGTTCAGGAAAAACTGTTTTTT
v_call: TRBV30; j_call: TRBJ2-1; clone_size: once; d_call: -; cdr3_aa: CAWSRLNGGYNEQFF; cdr3_nt: TGTGCCTGGAGTAGGCTTAACGGGGGTTACAATGAGCAGTTCTTC
v_call: TRBV6-5; j_call: TRBJ2-3; clone_size: -; d_call: TRBD1; cdr3_aa: CASSYEDRGLDTQYF; cdr3_nt: TGTGCCAGCAGTTACGAGGACAGGGGGCTAGATACGCAGTATTTT
v_call: TRBV10-1; j_call: TRBJ2-3; clone_size: -; d_call: TRBD2; cdr3_aa: CASSGLAGPTSTDTQYF; cdr3_nt: TGCGCCAGCAGTGGGCTAGCGGGGCCCACTAGCACAGATACGCAGTATTTT
v_call: TRBV18; j_call: TRBJ2-1; clone_size: -; d_call: TRBD2; cdr3_aa: CASSPPGTSNPNEQFF; cdr3_nt: TGTGCCAGCTCACCCCCCGGGACTAGCAATCCCAATGAGCAGTTCTTC
v_call: TRBV28; j_call: TRBJ2-7; clone_size: -; d_call: TRBD2; cdr3_aa: CASGGELAGGGSSYEQYF; cdr3_nt: TGTGCCAGCGGCGGGGAACTAGCGGGAGGGGGAAGCTCCTACGAGCAGTACTTC
v_call: TRBV9; j_call: TRBJ2-7; clone_size: -; d_call: -; cdr3_aa: CASSVAEGSPTEQYF; cdr3_nt: TGTGCCAGCAGCGTAGCTGAGGGATCCCCTACCGAGCAGTACTTC
v_call: TRBV5-3; j_call: TRBJ1-4; clone_size: -; d_call: -; cdr3_aa: CARSLGFRSDEKLFF; cdr3_nt: TGTGCCAGAAGCTTGGGGTTCAGGTCAGATGAAAAACTGTTTTTT
v_call: TRBV7-6; j_call: TRBJ2-7; clone_size: -; d_call: TRBD2; cdr3_aa: CASSLDGTSGRGVSYEQYF; cdr3_nt: TGTGCCAGCAGCTTAGATGGGACTAGCGGGAGGGGGGTCTCCTACGAGCAGTACTTC
v_call: TRBV6-1; j_call: TRBJ1-2; clone_size: -; d_call: TRBD1; cdr3_aa: CASSEDRGTGYTF; cdr3_nt: TGTGCCAGCAGTGAAGACAGGGGAACTGGCTACACCTTC
v_call: TRBV5-1; j_call: TRBJ2-7; clone_size: -; d_call: TRBD2; cdr3_aa: CASSPRWRLEREGRSISEQYF; cdr3_nt: TGCGCCAGCAGCCCCAGGTGGAGACTAGAGCGGGAGGGCCGGTCGATCAGCGAGCAGTACTTC
v_call: TRBV27; j_call: TRBJ2-3; clone_size: -; d_call: -; cdr3_aa: CASSLKSTDTQYF; cdr3_nt: TGTGCCAGCAGCCTTAAAAGCACAGATACGCAGTATTTT
v_call: TRBV7-9; j_call: TRBJ2-1; clone_size: -; d_call: -; cdr3_aa: CASSLVSPGSSEQFF; cdr3_nt: TGTGCCAGCAGCTTAGTCTCTCCAGGGTCTTCTGAGCAGTTCTTC
v_call: TRBV2; j_call: TRBJ2-1; clone_size: few; d_call: TRBD2; cdr3_aa: CASPISGRAGNEQFF; cdr3_nt: TGTGCCAGCCCAATTAGCGGGAGGGCCGGCAATGAGCAGTTCTTC
v_call: TRBV6-1; j_call: TRBJ2-5; clone_size: -; d_call: -; cdr3_aa: CASRQGHQETQYF; cdr3_nt: TGTGCCAGCAGACAGGGACACCAAGAGACCCAGTACTTC
v_call: TRBV5-4; j_call: TRBJ2-2; clone_size: -; d_call: TRBD2; cdr3_aa: CASSLGGLAGLDTGELFF; cdr3_nt: TGTGCCAGCAGCCTTGGGGGCCTAGCGGGATTAGACACCGGGGAGCTGTTTTTT
v_call: TRBV28; j_call: TRBJ1-3; clone_size: -; d_call: -; cdr3_aa: CASRWAPGSGNTIYF; cdr3_nt: TGTGCCAGCAGGTGGGCCCCAGGATCTGGAAACACCATATATTTT
v_call: TRBV10-3; j_call: TRBJ1-4; clone_size: -; d_call: TRBD1; cdr3_aa: CAISDADRESEKLFF; cdr3_nt: TGTGCCATCAGTGACGCAGACAGGGAAAGTGAAAAACTGTTTTTT
v_call: TRBV28; j_call: TRBJ2-3; clone_size: -; d_call: TRBD1; cdr3_aa: CASSRSGTAYTDTQYF; cdr3_nt: TGTGCCAGCAGCCGATCCGGGACAGCCTACACAGATACGCAGTATTTT
v_call: TRBV19; j_call: TRBJ1-1; clone_size: once; d_call: TRBD1; cdr3_aa: CASKRGPIGNTEAFF; cdr3_nt: TGTGCCAGTAAAAGGGGGCCCATCGGAAACACTGAAGCTTTCTTT